This TCR beta chain was sequenced in a study of control samples from healthy donors and cancer patients. Produced via immunoSEQ multiplex PCR; TCRdb's table is partial and in-frame only. The data contain about 140,000 clones, roughly 89% of them singletons. This CDR3 spans 11 amino acids. The V end lost 3 bases, the J end lost 8 bases, and 5 bases lay between the germline ends. Germline V CDR1 and CDR2: SGDLS, YYNGEE. This sequence was found in a man aged 25 to 45 in good health. The sequencing sample was made of blood. The J gene is TRBJ2-2, the V gene TRBV9; D not certain. The DNA for the CDR3 is TGTGCCAGCAGCGGAATAGGGGAGCTGTTTTTT. Translating gives CASSGIGELFF.